Sequencing of this TCR beta chain was carried out in a study of T cells in Graves' hyperthyroidism and ophthalmopathy. Using RNA transcripts as the source, TCR beta CDR3 regions were amplified. The HTBI primer set served for first-round RT-PCR of the TCR CDR3. TCRdb recomputed calls from the multiplex PCR reads with MiXCR, one row per CDR3 protein. The sample includes about 410,000 distinct CDR3 sequences, approximately 14% of them seen just once. The PBMCs studied were ones that came from roughly 11 ml fresh peripheral blood. Many counts were recorded for this clonotype. The antigen is not known. Germline loops: CDR1 SQVTM, CDR2 ANQGSEA. The J segment lost 0 bases and the V segment lost 6 bases, leaving 11 bases of the junction unmatched. The CDR3 length is 16 residues. Study findings and constraints: Onset of ophthalmopathy came a median approximately 6 months after the model predicted it.

Material: blood. This chain joins TRBV29-1 and TRBJ2-1; 7 bases match TRBD2. This TCR was sampled from a man between 18 and 35 years old with Graves' ophthalmopathy. DNA for the CDR3: TGCAGCGTCCGCCCCCTGGGCGGGAGCTCCTACAATGAGCAGTTCTTC. Residues: CSVRPLGGSSYNEQFF.